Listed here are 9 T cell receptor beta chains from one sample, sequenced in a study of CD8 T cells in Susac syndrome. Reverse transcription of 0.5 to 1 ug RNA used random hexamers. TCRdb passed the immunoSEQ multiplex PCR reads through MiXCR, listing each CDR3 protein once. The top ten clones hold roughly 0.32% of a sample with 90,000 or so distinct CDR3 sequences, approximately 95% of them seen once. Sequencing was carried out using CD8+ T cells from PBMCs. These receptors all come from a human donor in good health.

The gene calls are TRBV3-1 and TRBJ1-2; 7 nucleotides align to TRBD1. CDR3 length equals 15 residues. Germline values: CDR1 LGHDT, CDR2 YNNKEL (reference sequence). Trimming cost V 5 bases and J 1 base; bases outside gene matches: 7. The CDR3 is CASSFWTGGNYGYTF. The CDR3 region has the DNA TGTGCCAGCAGCTTCTGGACAGGAGGTAACTATGGCTACACCTTC.

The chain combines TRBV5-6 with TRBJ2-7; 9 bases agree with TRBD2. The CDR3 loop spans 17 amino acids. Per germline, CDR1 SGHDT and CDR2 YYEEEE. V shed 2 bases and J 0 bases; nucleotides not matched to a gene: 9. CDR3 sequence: CASSFLLAGVSSYEQYF. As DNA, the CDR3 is TGTGCCAGCAGCTTCCTACTAGCGGGCGTAAGCTCCTACGAGCAGTACTTC.

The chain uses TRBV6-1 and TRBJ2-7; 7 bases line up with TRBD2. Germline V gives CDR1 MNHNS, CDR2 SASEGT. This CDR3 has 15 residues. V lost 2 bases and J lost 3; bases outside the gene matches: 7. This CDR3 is CASSEMAGEGYEQYF. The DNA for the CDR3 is TGTGCCAGCAGTGAAATGGCGGGGGAAGGCTACGAGCAGTACTTC.

The CDR3 DNA sequence: TGTGCCTGGACGGGACAGGACAGCACAGATACGCAGTATTTT. It is translated as CAWTGQDSTDTQYF. The genes are TRBV30 and TRBJ2-3; 8 nucleotides agree with TRBD1. The CDR3 runs to 14 residues. V lost 4 bases and J lost 0; bases outside the gene matches: 3. From germline, CDR1 is GTSNPN and CDR2 SVGIG (reference sequence).

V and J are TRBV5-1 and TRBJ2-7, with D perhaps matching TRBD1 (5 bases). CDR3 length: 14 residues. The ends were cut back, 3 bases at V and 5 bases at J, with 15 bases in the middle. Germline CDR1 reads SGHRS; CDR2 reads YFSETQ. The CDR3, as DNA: TGCGCCAGCAGCTACACCCAGGGTTTCGACGAGCAGTACTTC. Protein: CASSYTQGFDEQYF.

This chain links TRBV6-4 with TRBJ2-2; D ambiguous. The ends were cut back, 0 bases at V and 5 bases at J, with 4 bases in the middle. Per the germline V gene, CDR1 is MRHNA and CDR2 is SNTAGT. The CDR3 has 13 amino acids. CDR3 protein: CASSDSGTGELFF. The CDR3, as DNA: TGTGCCAGCAGTGACTCGGGGACCGGGGAGCTGTTTTTT.

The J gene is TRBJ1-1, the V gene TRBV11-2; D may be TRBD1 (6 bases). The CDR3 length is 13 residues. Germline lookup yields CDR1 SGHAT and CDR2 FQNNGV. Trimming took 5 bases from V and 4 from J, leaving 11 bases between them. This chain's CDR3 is CASSLETGTEAFF. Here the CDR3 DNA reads TGTGCCAGCAGCCTGGAGACAGGCACTGAAGCTTTCTTT.

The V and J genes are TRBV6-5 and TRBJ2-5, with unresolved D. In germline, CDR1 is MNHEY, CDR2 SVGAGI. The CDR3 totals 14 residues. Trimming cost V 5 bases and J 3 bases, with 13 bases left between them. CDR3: CASSPAGLEETQYF. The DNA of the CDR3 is TGTGCCAGCAGTCCCGCCGGGTTGGAAGAGACCCAGTACTTC.

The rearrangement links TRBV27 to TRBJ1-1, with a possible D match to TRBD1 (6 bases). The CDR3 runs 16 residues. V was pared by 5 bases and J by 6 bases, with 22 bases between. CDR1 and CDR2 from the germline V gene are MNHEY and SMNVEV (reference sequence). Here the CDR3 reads CASSLNNRAAIAEAFF. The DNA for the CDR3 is TGTGCCAGCAGTCTAAATAACAGGGCCGCGATAGCTGAAGCTTTCTTT.